This T cell receptor beta chain was sequenced during a study of cytomegalovirus exposure and HLA in healthy donors. Overall study findings and caveats: A link between a missense DCLRE1C variant and TCR beta V- and J-gene trimming emerged from a later analysis. The study put 150 to 200 TCR beta chains on its list as cytomegalovirus-associated.

Use of 60 Vbeta and 13 Jbeta primers characterized the PCR. Sequenced by immunoSEQ multiplex PCR; TCRdb stores in-frame clones only, minus some. The table has about 120,000 clones, 77% seen once. Of note for this clone: Its antigen remains unidentified.

The CDR3 contains 11 residues. Germline CDR1 is DFQATT and CDR2 is SNEGSKA (reference sequence). Trimming took 2 bases from V and 5 from J, leaving 6 bases between them. The V call is TRBV20-1, the J call TRBJ2-5; maybe TRBD2 (5 bases). This receptor was obtained from a man aged 40-49 years in good health and CMV-seropositive. The specimen was PBMCs. The CDR3 DNA sequence: TGCAGTGCTAGATCGGGGGAGACCCAGTACTTC. Protein product: CSARSGETQYF.